The T cell receptor beta chain described here comes from a study of Ad26.COV2.S vaccination and SARS-CoV-2 variants. Study-level points and caveats: Substantial breadth was reportedly displayed by spike-specific CD8+ and CD4+ T cell responses after vaccination.

Sequencing was performed with immunoSEQ multiplex PCR; in TCRdb, only in-frame clones are kept and a portion is missing. The sample yields 320,000 or so clones, roughly 90% seen once. The CDR3 consists of 17 residues. In germline, CDR1 is SGHNT, CDR2 YENEEA. J gave up 3 bases and V 0 bases, and 8 bases lay outside the gene matches. Regarding this clone: Its antigen remains unknown.

The treatment: around 19 received Ad26.COV2.S at low or high dose, single or two shots; 5 received placebo; per-sample allocation not given. Collection of the samples took place on day 63 after the first injection of vaccine or placebo. The sequenced sample was peripheral blood, obtained in a trial of Ad26.COV2.S vaccine versus placebo. The rearrangement links TRBV11-3 to TRBJ2-7, with TRBD1 identical over 10 bases. This clonotype originated in a person aged 18-65 years who received the Ad26.COV2.S COVID-19 vaccine or a placebo. The CDR3 sequence is CASSLDGTGVFNYEQYV. The CDR3 DNA reads as TGTGCCAGCAGCTTAGATGGGACAGGGGTTTTCAACTACGAGCAGTACGTC.